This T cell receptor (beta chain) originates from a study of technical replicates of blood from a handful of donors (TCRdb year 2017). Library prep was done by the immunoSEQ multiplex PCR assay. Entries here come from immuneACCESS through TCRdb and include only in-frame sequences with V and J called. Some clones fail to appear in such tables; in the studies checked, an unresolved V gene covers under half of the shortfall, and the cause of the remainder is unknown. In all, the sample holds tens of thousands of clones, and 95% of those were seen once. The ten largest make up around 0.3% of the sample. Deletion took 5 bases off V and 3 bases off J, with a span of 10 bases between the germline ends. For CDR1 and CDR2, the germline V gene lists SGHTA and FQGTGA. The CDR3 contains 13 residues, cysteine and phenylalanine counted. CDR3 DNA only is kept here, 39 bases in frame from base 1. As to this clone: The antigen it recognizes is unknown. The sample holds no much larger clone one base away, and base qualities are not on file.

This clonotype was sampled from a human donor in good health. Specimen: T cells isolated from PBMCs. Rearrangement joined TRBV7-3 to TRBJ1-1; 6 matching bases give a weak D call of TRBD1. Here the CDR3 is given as CASSRNRDTEAFF. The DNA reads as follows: TGTGCCAGCAGCCGAAACAGGGACACTGAAGCTTTCTTT.